The sequence of this T cell receptor (beta chain) was determined in a study of T cells of healthy individuals. This CDR3 has 14 residues. Between the trimmed V and J ends, which lost 5 bases and 0 bases, there was a span of 14 bases. Germline V gene lookup returns CDR1 DFQATT and CDR2 SNEGSKA (reference sequence). Using its own MiXCR run on the 5' RACE reads, TCRdb lists one record per CDR3 protein. The sample lists 85,000 to 100,000 distinct CDR3 sequences; roughly 15% were seen once. The TCR sequence derives from a human donor in good health. The chain carries TRBV20-1 and TRBJ2-7; D might be TRBD1 (5 bases). The CDR3 sequence is CSALEQGSSYEQYF. In DNA form, the CDR3 reads TGCAGTGCTCTAGAGCAGGGAAGCTCCTACGAGCAGTACTTC.